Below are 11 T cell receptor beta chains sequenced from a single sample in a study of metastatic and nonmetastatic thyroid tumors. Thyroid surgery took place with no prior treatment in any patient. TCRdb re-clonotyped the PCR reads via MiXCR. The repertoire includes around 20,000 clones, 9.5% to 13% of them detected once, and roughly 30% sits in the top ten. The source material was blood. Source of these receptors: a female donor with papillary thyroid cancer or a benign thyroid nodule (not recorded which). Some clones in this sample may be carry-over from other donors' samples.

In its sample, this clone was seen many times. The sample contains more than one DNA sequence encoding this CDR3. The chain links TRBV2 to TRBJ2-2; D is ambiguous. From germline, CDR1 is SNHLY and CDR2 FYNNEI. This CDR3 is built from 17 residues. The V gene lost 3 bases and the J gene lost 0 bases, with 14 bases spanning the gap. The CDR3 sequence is CASSDTSITANTGELFF. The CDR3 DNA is TGTGCCAGCAGTGATACCTCGATCACAGCGAACACCGGGGAGCTGTTTTTT.

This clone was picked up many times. In DNA form, the CDR3 reads TGTGCCAGTAAGTCCGGACGAGCTCGGGATGAGCAGTTCTTC. This codes for CASKSGRARDEQFF. The chain links TRBV19 to TRBJ2-1; D is undetermined. V was pared by 7 bases and J by 8 bases, with 18 bases between. The CDR3 has 14 amino acids. Germline loops: CDR1 LNHDA, CDR2 SQIVND (reference sequence).

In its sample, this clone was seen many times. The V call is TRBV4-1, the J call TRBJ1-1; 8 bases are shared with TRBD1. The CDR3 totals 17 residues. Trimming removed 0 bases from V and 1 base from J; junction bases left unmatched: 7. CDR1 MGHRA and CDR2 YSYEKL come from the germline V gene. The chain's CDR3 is CASSQDGQGMRNTEAFF. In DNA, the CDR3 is TGCGCCAGCAGCCAAGATGGACAGGGCATGAGGAACACTGAAGCTTTCTTT.

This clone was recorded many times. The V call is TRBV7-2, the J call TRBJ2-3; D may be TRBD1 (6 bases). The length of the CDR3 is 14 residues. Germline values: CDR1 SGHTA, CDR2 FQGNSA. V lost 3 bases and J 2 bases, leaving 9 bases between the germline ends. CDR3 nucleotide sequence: TGTGCCAGCAGCTTCGGACAGAACACAGATACGCAGTATTTT. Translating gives CASSFGQNTDTQYF. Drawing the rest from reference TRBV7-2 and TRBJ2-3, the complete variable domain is GAGVSQSPSNKVTEKGKDVELRCDPISGHTALYWYRQSLGQGLEFLIYFQGNSAPDKSGLPSDRFSAERTGGSVSTLTIQRTQQEDSAVYLCASSFGQNTDTQYFGPGTRLTVL.

The CDR3 DNA reads TGTGCCAGCAGCCATGGCAGGGGCTCGAACGAGCAGTACTTC. This codes for CASSHGRGSNEQYF. The chain has TRBV6-1 and TRBJ2-7; tentatively, D is TRBD1 (6 bases). V lost 6 bases, J lost 5 bases, and 17 bases lay in between. The V gene's germline CDR1 is MNHNS and CDR2 SASEGT. The CDR3 sequence is 14 residues long.

DNA of the CDR3: TGCGCCAGCAGCCCAGAGTGTGCCAAAAACATTCAGTACTTC. This codes for CASSPECAKNIQYF. The gene calls are TRBV5-1 and TRBJ2-4, with D hard to call. V was pared by 4 bases and J by 1 base, with 9 bases between. Per germline, CDR1 SGHRS and CDR2 YFSETQ. The CDR3 is made up of 14 amino acids.

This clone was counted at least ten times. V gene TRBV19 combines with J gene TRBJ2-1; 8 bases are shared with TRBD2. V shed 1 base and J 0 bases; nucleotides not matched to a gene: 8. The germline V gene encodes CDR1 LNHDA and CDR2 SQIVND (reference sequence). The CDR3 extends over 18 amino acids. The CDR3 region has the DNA TGTGCCAGTAGTATAGGGGGTCCGGGAGGGACCTCCTACAATGAGCAGTTCTTC. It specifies CASSIGGPGGTSYNEQFF.

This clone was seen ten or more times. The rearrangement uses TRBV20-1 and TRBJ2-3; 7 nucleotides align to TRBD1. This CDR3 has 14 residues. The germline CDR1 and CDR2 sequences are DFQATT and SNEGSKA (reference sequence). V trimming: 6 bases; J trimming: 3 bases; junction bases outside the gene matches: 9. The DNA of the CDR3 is TGCAGTGCCGGTACAGGGGACGGAACAGATACGCAGTATTTT. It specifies CSAGTGDGTDTQYF.

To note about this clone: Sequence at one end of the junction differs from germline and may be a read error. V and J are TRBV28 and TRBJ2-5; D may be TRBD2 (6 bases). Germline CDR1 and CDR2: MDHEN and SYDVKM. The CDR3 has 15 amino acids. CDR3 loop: CASSSKAAGKETQYF. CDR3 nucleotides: TGTGCCAGCAGTAGCAAGGCTGCGGGGAAAGAGACACAGTACTTC.

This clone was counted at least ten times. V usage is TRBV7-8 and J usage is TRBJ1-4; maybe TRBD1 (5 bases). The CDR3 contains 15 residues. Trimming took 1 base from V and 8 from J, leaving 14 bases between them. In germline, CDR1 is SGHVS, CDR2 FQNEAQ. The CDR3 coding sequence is TGTGCCAGCAGCTTAGGGGCGGGGCTTGGGGAAAAACTGTTTTTT. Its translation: CASSLGAGLGEKLFF.

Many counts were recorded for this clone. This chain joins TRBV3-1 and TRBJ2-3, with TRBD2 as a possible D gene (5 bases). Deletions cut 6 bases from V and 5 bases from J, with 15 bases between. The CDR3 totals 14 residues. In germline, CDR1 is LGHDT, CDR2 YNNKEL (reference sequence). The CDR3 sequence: CASRKRVVGDTQYF. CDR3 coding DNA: TGTGCCAGCAGGAAGAGGGTGGTGGGAGATACGCAGTATTTT.